Presented here are 13 T cell receptor beta chains from one specimen sequenced in a study of blood T cell repertoires in COVID-19. Sequencing used immunoSEQ multiplex PCR; TCRdb keeps in-frame clones, though not all of them. The repertoire holds approximately 440,000 clones, about 92% seen once, with approximately 0.55% in the top ten. What was sequenced was PBMCs or T cells enriched from blood (not recorded which). The receptors here all came from a man younger than 35 who had recovered from COVID-19.

V gene TRBV18 combines with J gene TRBJ2-2, with TRBD1 as a possible D gene (6 bases). The CDR3 runs to 17 residues. V dropped 1 base and J dropped 7 bases, with 19 bases sitting between them. From germline, CDR1 is KGHSH and CDR2 LQKENI. CDR3 protein: CASSPLIGDNSDGELFF. For the CDR3, the DNA is TGTGCCAGCTCACCACTCATCGGGGACAATAGTGACGGGGAGCTGTTTTTT. Drawing the rest from reference TRBV18 and TRBJ2-2, the complete variable domain is NAGVMQNPRHLVRRRGQEARLRCSPMKGHSHVYWYRQLPEEGLKFMVYLQKENIIDESGMPKERFSAEFPKEGPSILRIQQVVRGDSAAYFCASSPLIGDNSDGELFFGEGSRLTVL.

The J gene is TRBJ2-5, the V gene TRBV4-2; D is unresolved. V was pared by 2 bases and J by 1 base, with 11 bases between. CDR1 is LGHNA and CDR2 is YNFKEQ in the germline V gene. CDR3 length: 15 residues. In nucleotides, the CDR3 is TGTGCCAGCAGCCAACAAGAGACTGGCCAAGAGACCCAGTACTTC. Protein product: CASSQQETGQETQYF.

This rearrangement joins TRBV29-1 to TRBJ1-4; perhaps TRBD1 as D (6 bases). The germline CDR1 and CDR2 sequences are SQVTM and ANQGSEA. This CDR3 has 13 amino acids. V gave up 6 bases and J gave up 8 bases, with 16 bases separating them. The CDR3 here is CSVDPGDSEKLFF. In DNA, the CDR3 is TGCAGCGTAGACCCAGGGGATAGCGAAAAACTGTTTTTT.

V usage is TRBV4-1 and J usage is TRBJ1-3; D gene uncertain. The CDR3 is 14 amino acids. CDR1 MGHRA and CDR2 YSYEKL come from the germline V gene. V lost 3 bases and J lost 0, with 6 bases in between. As DNA, the CDR3 is TGCGCCAGCAGCCACGCCAGCTCTGGAAACACCATATATTTT. Its protein product is CASSHASSGNTIYF.

V gene TRBV5-4 combines with J gene TRBJ2-5; 9 bases map to TRBD1. V shed 3 bases, J shed 9 bases, and the junction held 12 bases outside the gene matches. CDR1 is SGHNT, CDR2 YYREEE, per germline (reference sequence). The CDR3 has 15 residues. The CDR3 DNA reads TGTGCCAGCAGCTCACCCGGGACAGGGTCCGGGGCCCAGTACTTC. Protein sequence: CASSSPGTGSGAQYF.

This chain connects TRBV7-2 to TRBJ2-1; 9 bases align to TRBD2. Germline-derived CDR1 and CDR2 are SGHTA and FQGNSA. The CDR3 consists of 15 residues. V was pared by 3 bases and J by 4 bases, with 4 bases of the junction left unmatched. The CDR3 loop is CASSFTLAGYNEQFF. CDR3 in DNA: TGTGCCAGCAGCTTCACCCTAGCGGGATACAATGAGCAGTTCTTC.

The chain joins TRBV3-1 (or the pseudogene TRBV3-2) to TRBJ2-5, with D maybe TRBD2 (5 bases). Germline V gives CDR1 LGHDT, CDR2 YNNKEL (reference sequence). The CDR3 spans 13 residues. The V end lost 5 bases, the J end lost 9 bases, and 16 bases lay between the germline ends. CDR3 nucleotides: TGTGCCAGCAGCGCGACGGGATCAGTCCCCCAGTACTTC. Its protein is CASSATGSVPQYF.

The CDR3 here is CASTGLAGASLSYEQYF. For the CDR3, the DNA is TGCGCCAGCACCGGGCTAGCGGGGGCTTCCCTCTCCTACGAGCAGTACTTC. This rearrangement joins TRBV5-1 to TRBJ2-7; 10 bases line up with TRBD2. Trimming cost V 6 bases and J 0 bases; bases outside gene matches: 12. This CDR3 region has 17 residues. CDR1 is SGHRS, CDR2 YFSETQ, per germline.

J is TRBJ1-5 and V is TRBV20-1; D is undetermined. Trimming shortened V by 3 bases and J by 0 bases, and 9 bases separated the two germline ends. The length of the CDR3 is 14 residues. Germline V gene data show CDR1 as DFQATT and CDR2 as SNEGSKA (reference sequence). The CDR3 spells CSASKPISNQPQHF. Written as DNA, the CDR3 is TGCAGTGCTAGTAAGCCGATTAGCAATCAGCCCCAGCATTTT.

The chain couples TRBV2 to TRBJ1-5, with TRBD1 matching 8 bases. V was pared by 6 bases and J by 6 bases, with 13 bases of the junction left unmatched. This CDR3 has 16 amino acids. CDR1 SNHLY and CDR2 FYNNEI come from the germline V gene. CDR3 nucleotide sequence: TGTGCCAGCAGGCGGGACAGGCCAGGGGGGGGTCAGCCCCAGCATTTT. This translates into CASRRDRPGGGQPQHF.

The rearrangement uses TRBV19 and TRBJ1-5, with a possible D match to TRBD1 (5 bases). The germline V and J ends were trimmed by 5 bases and 2 bases, with 10 bases remaining between them. CDR3 length equals 14 residues. Germline CDR1 is LNHDA and CDR2 is SQIVND (reference sequence). The CDR3 here is CASSDSRGNQPQHF. CDR3 DNA sequence: TGTGCCAGTAGTGACAGTCGCGGCAATCAGCCCCAGCATTTT.

The J gene is TRBJ2-7, the V gene TRBV5-4; 9 bases align to TRBD2. The trim removed 2 bases at V and 5 bases at J, leaving 11 bases unmatched. The CDR3 contains 16 residues. Germline loops: CDR1 SGHNT, CDR2 YYREEE (reference sequence). The CDR3 DNA follows: TGTGCCAGCAGCTTTCCCCAAGCGGGAGGCATGGACGAGCAGTACTTC. Its protein is CASSFPQAGGMDEQYF.

V is TRBV19 and J is TRBJ1-1, with 11 bases aligning to TRBD1. This CDR3 is 15 amino acids long. Trimming removed 5 bases from V and 5 bases from J; junction bases left unmatched: 7. The V gene's germline CDR1 is LNHDA and CDR2 SQIVND (reference sequence). The CDR3, as DNA: TGTGCCAGTAGTCCCTCCGGGACAGGGGGGACTGAAGCTTTCTTT. This sequence encodes CASSPSGTGGTEAFF.